A selection of T cell receptor beta chains follows, all from one sample in a study of blood T cell repertoires in COVID-19. The table came from immunoSEQ multiplex PCR; TCRdb's copy has only in-frame clones and leaves some out. Of nearly 350,000 clones detected, roughly 86% appear once; the ten largest clones hold 5.5% to 7.5%. Input material: peripheral blood. The receptor source for this set is a woman in her seventies with COVID-19, enrolled during active disease. The CDR3 runs from the conserved cysteine through the conserved F or W. D genes are given only for firm matches. Expanded clones are given a class, and other clones once, few, many or no size at all.

abundance,d_gene,v_gene,j_gene,CDR3aa,CDR3nt
.,.,TRBV7-7,TRBJ1-4,CASSPKGTRYLLFF,TGTGCCAGCAGCCCAAAGGGGACTCGTTATCTATTGTTTTTT
.,TRBD2,TRBV4-3,TRBJ2-3,CASSREGLAGADTQYF,TGCGCCAGCAGCCGGGAGGGACTAGCGGGGGCAGATACGCAGTATTTT
.,TRBD2,TRBV30,TRBJ2-3,CAWSLGGSAADTQYF,TGTGCCTGGAGCCTGGGGGGGTCCGCCGCAGATACGCAGTATTTT
.,TRBD1,TRBV19,TRBJ1-2,CASSIRGQFTNYGYTF,TGTGCCAGTAGTATCCGGGGACAGTTCACTAACTATGGCTACACCTTC
.,TRBD1,TRBV25-1,TRBJ1-1,CASIHGTGLNTEAFF,TGTGCCAGCATTCATGGGACAGGGCTGAACACTGAAGCTTTCTTT
.,.,TRBV19,TRBJ2-1,CASKVAGYNEQFF,TGTGCCAGTAAGGTAGCCGGGTACAATGAGCAGTTCTTC
.,TRBD1,TRBV5-8,TRBJ2-7,CASIRQGVSYEQYF,TGTGCCAGCATTAGACAGGGAGTTTCCTACGAGCAGTACTTC
few,.,TRBV7-7,TRBJ2-7,CASSPGSESSYEQYF,TGTGCCAGCAGCCCCGGGTCGGAGAGCTCCTACGAGCAGTACTTC
.,TRBD1,TRBV19,TRBJ1-1,CATHTGQGNTEAFF,TGTGCCACCCATACGGGACAGGGGAACACTGAAGCTTTCTTT
.,TRBD2,TRBV7-2,TRBJ2-2,CASSFPPGTSSDSGELFF,TGTGCCAGCAGCTTCCCCCCCGGGACTAGCTCCGACTCCGGGGAGCTGTTTTTT
.,TRBD1,TRBV11-2,TRBJ1-2,CASSSGQGKVGYTF,TGTGCCAGCAGCTCGGGACAGGGGAAGGTTGGCTACACCTTC